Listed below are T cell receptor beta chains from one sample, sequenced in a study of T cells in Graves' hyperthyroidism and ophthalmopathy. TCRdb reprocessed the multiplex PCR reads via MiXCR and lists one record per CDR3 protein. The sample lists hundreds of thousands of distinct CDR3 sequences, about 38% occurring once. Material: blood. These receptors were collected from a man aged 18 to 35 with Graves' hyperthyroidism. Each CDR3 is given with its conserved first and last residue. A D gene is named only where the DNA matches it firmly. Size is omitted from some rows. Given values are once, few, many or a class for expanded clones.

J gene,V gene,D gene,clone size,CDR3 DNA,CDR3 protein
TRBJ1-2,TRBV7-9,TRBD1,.,TGCGCCAGCAGCCAACGGCGACAGGGGTCTAACTATGGCTACACCTTC,CASSQRRQGSNYGYTF
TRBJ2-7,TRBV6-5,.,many,TGCGCCAGCGGCGTCGAGCAGTACTTC,CASGVEQYF
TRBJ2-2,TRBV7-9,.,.,TGTGCCAGCAGCCCCGTGCATAGGACCGGGGAGCTGTTTTTT,CASSPVHRTGELFF
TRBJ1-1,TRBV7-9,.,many,TGTGCCAGCAGCTTAGCCCGGACAGACACTGAAGCTTTCTTT,CASSLARTDTEAFF
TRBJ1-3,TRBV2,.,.,TGTGCCAGCGTAGAAGGCCTTGGCTACACCATATATTTT,CASVEGLGYTIYF
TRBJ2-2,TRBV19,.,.,TGTGCCAGCAAACAGGGTGGGTCCGGGGAGCTGTTTTTT,CASKQGGSGELFF
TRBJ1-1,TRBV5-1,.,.,TGCGCCAGCAGCAATACAGGGCACCCTGAAGCTTTCTTT,CASSNTGHPEAFF
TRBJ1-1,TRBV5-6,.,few,TGTGCCAGCAGCTTCGCGGGTGAAGCTTTCTTT,CASSFAGEAFF
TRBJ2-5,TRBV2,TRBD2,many,TGTGCCAGCACCTGGACTAGCGGCCAAGAGACCCAGTACTTC,CASTWTSGQETQYF
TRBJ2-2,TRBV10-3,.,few,TGTGCCTCCCGTGCCGAATTCAACACCGGGGAGCTGTTTTTT,CASRAEFNTGELFF
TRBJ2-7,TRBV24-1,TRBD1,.,TGTGCCAGCAGTTACTTAGGACAGGGGATCGACGAGCAGTACTTC,CASSYLGQGIDEQYF
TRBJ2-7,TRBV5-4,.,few,TGTGCCAGCAGCCCCGTGGCCTCCTACGAGCAGTACTTC,CASSPVASYEQYF
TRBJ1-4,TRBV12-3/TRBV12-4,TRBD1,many,TGTGCCAGCAGTGCGACAGGGGAAGGGGGAAAACTGTTTTTT,CASSATGEGGKLFF
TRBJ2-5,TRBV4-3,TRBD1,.,TGCGCCAGCAGCCTCCAGAAACCGGGACAGGGACAAGAGACCCAGTACTTC,CASSLQKPGQGQETQYF
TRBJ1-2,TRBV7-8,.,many,TGTGCCAGCAGCCCGGAGGCTGGGTATGGCTACACCTTC,CASSPEAGYGYTF
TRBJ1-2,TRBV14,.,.,TGTGCCAGCAGCACTACGGCGCGGGCTAACTATGGCTACACCTTC,CASSTTARANYGYTF
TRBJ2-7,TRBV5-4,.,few,TGTGCCAGCAGCCCAAAGACTGGAACCTACGAGCAGTACTTC,CASSPKTGTYEQYF
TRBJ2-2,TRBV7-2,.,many,TGTGCCAGCAGGCAGATGGGAACCGGGGAGCTGTTTTTT,CASRQMGTGELFF
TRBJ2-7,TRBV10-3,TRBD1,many,TGTGCCATCAGTGAGTCGACAGGGCCGACCCTCGAGCAGTACTTC,CAISESTGPTLEQYF
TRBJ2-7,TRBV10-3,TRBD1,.,TGTGCCATCAGTGATCCGTCGCAGGGGGTCACCTACGAGCAGTACTTC,CAISDPSQGVTYEQYF
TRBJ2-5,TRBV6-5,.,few,TGTGCCAGCAGTTACTCGCAGGGGGGAGAGACCCAGTACTTC,CASSYSQGGETQYF
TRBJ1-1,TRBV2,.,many,TGTGCCAGCAGCCATCCGAAGGACCCGCCTCTCAACACTGAAGCTTTCTTT,CASSHPKDPPLNTEAFF
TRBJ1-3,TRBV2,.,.,TGTGCCAGCAGAGGGCAGGACCTAGGAAACACCATATATTTT,CASRGQDLGNTIYF
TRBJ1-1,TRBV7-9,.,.,TGTGCCAGCAGCTCCGGGGGGAGGGGCCCTTGGGTGAACGAAGCTTTCTTT,CASSSGGRGPWVNEAFF
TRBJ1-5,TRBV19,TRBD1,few,TGTGCCAGTAGCCCGGACAGGGCTCGCAATCAGCCCCAGCATTTT,CASSPDRARNQPQHF
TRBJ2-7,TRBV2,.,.,TGTGCCAGCAGTTTAAGTTGGCAGGGAGACTACGAGCAGTACTTC,CASSLSWQGDYEQYF
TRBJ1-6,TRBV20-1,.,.,TGCAGTGCTAGAGTTTTTCCCGCCCGGAAGCCAAATTCACCCCTCCACTTT,CSARVFPARKPNSPLHF
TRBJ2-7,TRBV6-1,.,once,TGTGCCAGCAGCTTTAGCGTTACGACCTACGAGCAGTACTTC,CASSFSVTTYEQYF
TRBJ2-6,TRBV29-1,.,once,TGCAGCGTTGGTCCAGGGGCGAACGTCCTGACTTTC,CSVGPGANVLTF
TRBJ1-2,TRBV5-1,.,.,TGCGCCAGCAGCTCGGACAGATCCTATGGCTGCACCTTC,CASSSDRSYGCTF
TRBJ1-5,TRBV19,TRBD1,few,TGTGCCAGTAGCACCTTGGACAGGGCTCAGCCCCAGCATTTT,CASSTLDRAQPQHF
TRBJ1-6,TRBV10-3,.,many,TGTGCCATCAGGGACTCCTATAATTCACCCCTCCACTTT,CAIRDSYNSPLHF
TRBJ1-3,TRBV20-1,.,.,TGCAGTGCTAGAGCGCCTAGCGGGGGCTCTGGAAACACCATATATTTT,CSARAPSGGSGNTIYF
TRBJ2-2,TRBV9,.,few,TGTGCCAGCAGCACACCCCCTAGGGACACGAACACCGGGGAGCTGTTTTTT,CASSTPPRDTNTGELFF
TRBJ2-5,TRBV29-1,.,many,TGCAGCGTTGAAGGTTGGGTCAGGGGACAAGAGACCCAGTACTTC,CSVEGWVRGQETQYF
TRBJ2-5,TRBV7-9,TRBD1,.,TGTGCCAGCAGCCTGGACAGGGAGACAGAGACCCAGTACTTC,CASSLDRETETQYF
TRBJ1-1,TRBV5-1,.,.,TGCGCCAGCAGCTTGGGGGCAGGGGTAGCTTTCTTT,CASSLGAGVAFF
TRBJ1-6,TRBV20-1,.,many,TGCAGTGCTAGAGTGGGGGCGCGGAATTCACCCCTCCACTTT,CSARVGARNSPLHF
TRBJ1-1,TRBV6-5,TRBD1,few,TGTGCCAGCAGTCATGACAGGGAGATGAACACTGAAGCTTTCTTT,CASSHDREMNTEAFF
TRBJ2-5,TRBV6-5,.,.,TGTGCCAGCAGACCCGGACCCCTAGGGGCGAGGGAGACCCAGTACTTC,CASRPGPLGARETQYF
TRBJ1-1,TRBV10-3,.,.,TGTGCCAGCAGTGTCGGCCCTAGAGTTAACACTGAAGCTTTCTTT,CASSVGPRVNTEAFF